What follows describes a single TCR beta chain. This clone has more than one count but fewer than ten. The target of this receptor is not known. No base quality information exists; no much larger clone differs at one position. The sample is drawn from a study of blood T cell repertoires in COVID-19 (dated by TCRdb to 2019 to 2021). Study-wide context: The collaborator samples originated in the United States, Italy and Spain and spanned the acute and convalescent phases of COVID-19. Where available, HLA class I and class II types were obtained from metadata supplied by the sample provider rather than from assay-based typing. The material from the prospective study consisted of cDNA or gDNA derived from T cells, B-cell-depleted T cells, or PBMCs. Samples came from the ongoing ImmuneRACE study (first 160 participants) plus 1,254 subjects from 6 global collaborators. Subjects who had been exposed to COVID-19, were actively infected with it, or had recovered from it provided the deeply sampled blood TCRbeta repertoires that made up the dataset. A de-identified subject ID, COVID-19 status, age in years and sex were almost always included in the sample metadata. The repertoires were released in a freely available public database intended as a resource for research on the immune response to SARS-CoV-2.

V drops 6 bases and J drops 7 bases, leaving 10 bases in between. Its CDR3 holds 13 amino acids, cysteine through phenylalanine. The only DNA kept is the CDR3, 39 bases in frame from the first base. CDR1 and CDR2 (MNHEY, SVGAGI) derive from the germline V gene. Each collaborating institution followed its own protocols to collect whole blood in K2EDTA tubes. For TCRbeta analysis, collaborators shipped samples in one of three forms: frozen whole blood, isolated PBMCs, or DNA extracted from either of those sample types. Findings and caveats that apply to the study as a whole: The amount of clinical and demographic metadata varied by source and participant and was provided uncurated.

The immunoSEQ Assay, a bias-controlled multiplex PCR, was used to amplify TCRbeta CDR3 regions from genomic DNA. The original pipeline was this. Within the assay, amplification of reference gene primers was used to estimate how many nucleated cells each sample contained. To quantify the absolute abundance of each unique TCRbeta CDR3 rearrangement, sequence reads were collapsed and filtered. Productive Simpson clonality was computed per sample as the square root of Simpson's diversity index over productive rearrangements. Held by TCRdb, this immuneACCESS table contains in-frame sequences only and omits some clones. Under half of the omission traces to an unresolved V gene where checked; the cause of the rest is unknown. V, J and clone size reflect that table, while D and trimming were determined from the DNA. The sample table lists 160,000 or so clones, 78% of them with a count of one. The ten biggest clones cover roughly 14% of the sample.

This TCR derives from an elderly woman with acute or convalescent COVID-19. The specimen was peripheral blood. The sequence links TRBV6-5 to TRBJ1-6, and perhaps TRBD1 as D gene, on 5 matching bases. The DNA reads TGTGCCAGCAGAGGGGTGGGGAATTCACCCCTCCACTTT. It codes for CASRGVGNSPLHF.